Listed below are T cell receptor beta chains from one sample, sequenced in a study of Graves' ophthalmopathy and Graves' hyperthyroidism. TCRdb processed the multiplex PCR reads anew with MiXCR; each CDR3 protein has one entry. The top ten clones hold 5.5% to 7% of a sample with about 380,000 distinct CDR3 sequences, approximately 15% of them seen once. Sequenced input: peripheral blood. These receptors were collected from a woman aged 18-30 years with stable Graves' hyperthyroidism. Both conserved end residues are part of each CDR3. The order of the fields is D gene, V gene, J gene, clone size, CDR3 protein, CDR3 DNA. D genes are given only for firm matches. Not every row has a clone size; where given, it reads once, few, many or a size class.

.	TRBV30	TRBJ2-6	.	CAWRAGANVLTF	TGTGCCTGGAGGGCTGGGGCCAACGTCCTGACTTTC
.	TRBV12-3/TRBV12-4	TRBJ1-2	many	CASSFTNYGYTF	TGTGCCAGCAGTTTTACCAACTATGGCTACACCTTC
.	TRBV5-1	TRBJ2-4	many	CASSSGTAKNIQYF	TGCGCCAGCAGTTCCGGGACGGCAAAAAACATTCAGTACTTC
.	TRBV4-2	TRBJ2-2	few	CASSQDPVLGVTGELFF	TGTGCCAGCAGCCAAGATCCCGTCCTTGGAGTCACCGGGGAGCTGTTTTTT
.	TRBV18	TRBJ1-1	few	CASSRTADSEAFF	TGTGCCAGCTCGCGGACGGCCGACTCTGAAGCTTTCTTT
TRBD1	TRBV6-2/TRBV6-3	TRBJ1-1	many	CASRPDRVSGAFF	TGTGCCAGCAGACCCGACAGGGTCAGCGGAGCTTTCTTT
TRBD1	TRBV27	TRBJ1-5	many	CASSSSPLTGSGQPQHF	TGTGCCAGCAGTTCCTCCCCCCTGACAGGGTCGGGACAGCCCCAGCATTTT
.	TRBV12-3/TRBV12-4	TRBJ1-1	many	CASSFGWMNTEAFF	TGTGCCAGCAGTTTTGGGTGGATGAACACTGAAGCTTTCTTT
.	TRBV6-1	TRBJ2-4	many	CASSPRTAAKNIQYF	TGTGCCAGCAGTCCCCGGACAGCAGCCAAAAACATTCAGTACTTC
TRBD1	TRBV19	TRBJ2-5	many	CASIAHRGQETQYF	TGTGCCAGCATCGCCCACAGGGGGCAAGAGACCCAGTACTTC
.	TRBV2	TRBJ2-2	.	CASKAPLGGELFF	TGTGCCAGCAAAGCTCCTCTCGGCGGGGAGCTGTTTTTT
.	TRBV10-2	TRBJ2-5	many	CASSDATQETQYF	TGCGCCAGCAGTGATGCGACACAAGAGACCCAGTACTTC
.	TRBV6-1	TRBJ1-2	many	CASSRQAMNYGYTF	TGTGCCAGCAGTAGACAGGCCATGAACTATGGCTACACCTTC
.	TRBV24-1	TRBJ2-5	many	CATQERETQYF	TGTGCCACCCAAGAGAGGGAGACCCAGTACTTC
.	TRBV7-9	TRBJ2-5	.	CASSLPRGTETQYF	TGTGCCAGCAGCTTACCCAGGGGGACTGAGACCCAGTACTTC
.	TRBV15	TRBJ1-5	many	CATSREIVNQPQHF	TGTGCCACCAGCAGGGAGATTGTTAATCAGCCCCAGCATTTT
TRBD1	TRBV6-5	TRBJ1-2	many	CASSPLDRGGGYTF	TGTGCCAGCAGTCCCTTAGACAGGGGGGGAGGCTACACCTTC
TRBD1	TRBV6-1	TRBJ1-2	.	CASSKDRAGYGYTF	TGTGCCAGCAGTAAGGACAGGGCTGGCTATGGCTACACCTTC
TRBD2	TRBV11-2	TRBJ2-2	many	CASRLPGTRVGELFF	TGTGCCAGCAGACTCCCCGGGACTAGGGTCGGGGAGCTGTTTTTT
.	TRBV19	TRBJ2-4	many	CASSIRDRSFQAKNIQYF	TGTGCCAGTAGTATAAGGGATAGGAGTTTTCAGGCCAAAAACATTCAGTACTTC
.	TRBV4-1	TRBJ1-5	few	CASSQVPWRGGNQPQHF	TGCGCCAGCAGCCAAGTCCCATGGCGGGGAGGCAATCAGCCCCAGCATTTT
.	TRBV7-2	TRBJ1-5	many	CASSLDPRQPQHF	TGTGCCAGCAGCTTAGATCCCCGTCAGCCCCAGCATTTT
.	TRBV6-5	TRBJ2-7	.	CASSYSPVLEQYF	TGTGCCAGCAGTTACAGCCCCGTTTTGGAGCAGTACTTC
TRBD1	TRBV4-2	TRBJ2-7	.	CASSRYGTGDYEQYF	TGTGCCAGCAGCCGGTACGGGACAGGAGACTACGAGCAGTACTTC
.	TRBV10-3	TRBJ2-2	few	CAISPLARADTGELFF	TGTGCCATCAGTCCTTTGGCGAGGGCGGACACCGGGGAGCTGTTTTTT
TRBD1	TRBV6-5	TRBJ1-1	many	CASSYSLGQGWHTEAFF	TGTGCCAGCAGTTACTCCCTCGGACAGGGATGGCACACTGAAGCTTTCTTT
.	TRBV12-3/TRBV12-4	TRBJ2-2	.	CASSLAYRNTGELFF	TGTGCCAGCAGTTTAGCGTATCGAAACACCGGGGAGCTGTTTTTT
.	TRBV14	TRBJ2-7	many	CASSPRGDPSYEQYF	TGTGCCAGCAGCCCCAGAGGAGATCCCTCCTACGAGCAGTACTTC
TRBD2	TRBV7-2	TRBJ2-2	many	CASRPPGLASGELFF	TGTGCCAGCAGGCCACCGGGACTAGCATCCGGGGAGCTGTTTTTT
TRBD2	TRBV7-6	TRBJ2-2	many	CASSLGVAGPTGELFF	TGTGCCAGCAGCTTAGGGGTAGCGGGTCCCACCGGGGAGCTGTTTTTT
TRBD1	TRBV5-1	TRBJ1-2	many	CASSFTGGQYGYTF	TGCGCCAGCAGCTTTACAGGGGGCCAGTATGGCTACACCTTC
TRBD1	TRBV7-2	TRBJ1-2	many	CASSLTQGGYTF	TGTGCCAGCAGCTTAACACAGGGGGGCTACACCTTC
.	TRBV7-8	TRBJ1-1	.	CASSQRGRSTEAFF	TGTGCCAGCAGCCAGAGAGGTCGGAGCACTGAAGCTTTCTTT
TRBD2	TRBV12-3/TRBV12-4	TRBJ2-2	many	CASSLAAGGPGGELFF	TGTGCCAGCAGTTTAGCGGCGGGGGGGCCTGGCGGGGAGCTGTTTTTT
.	TRBV12-3/TRBV12-4	TRBJ2-3	.	CASSLAPGPTDTQYF	TGTGCCAGCAGTTTAGCCCCGGGCCCCACAGATACGCAGTATTTT
.	TRBV24-1	TRBJ2-7	few	CATGGGEPDYEQYF	TGTGCCACGGGAGGTGGCGAACCCGACTACGAGCAGTACTTC
.	TRBV29-1	TRBJ1-1	many	CSVPPWTVNTEAFF	TGCAGCGTTCCACCATGGACAGTTAACACTGAAGCTTTCTTT
TRBD1	TRBV3-1	TRBJ1-6	.	CASSRGQTNSPLHF	TGTGCCAGCAGCCGGGGACAGACTAATTCACCCCTCCACTTT
.	TRBV6-1	TRBJ2-6	many	CASTGHSGANVLTF	TGTGCCAGCACTGGCCACTCTGGGGCCAACGTCCTGACTTTC
.	TRBV6-2/TRBV6-3	TRBJ1-5	few	CASSYDLRTPDTFNQPQHF	TGTGCCAGCAGTTACGACCTCCGGACACCCGATACCTTCAATCAGCCCCAGCATTTT
.	TRBV20-1	TRBJ1-2	many	CSAKQGTLSGYTF	TGCAGTGCTAAACAGGGAACTCTCTCCGGCTACACCTTC